This TCR beta chain was sequenced in a study of T-cell memory formation after mild COVID-19 (dated by TCRdb to 2020 to 2022). At the level of the whole study: TCR sequence clusters from the two donors were found to be largely donor specific. T-cell clones expanding and contracting after mild COVID-19 in two donors were tracked by longitudinal TCRalpha and TCRbeta repertoire sequencing. The cohort comprised two young, previously healthy adult volunteers, one female and one male. General conclusions and limits of the study: Some responding clones were found in pre-infection memory, which suggests that pre-existing cross-reactive memory T cells took part in the SARS-CoV-2 response. The study included only a couple of mild cases, and larger cohorts that include severe cases with pre-infection samples were judged to be necessary. Whether the second-wave clones peaking on day 37 were SARS-CoV-2 specific was not confirmed. Clones contracting from day 15 to 85 had balanced CD4/CD8 phenotypes, while a second wave expanding from day 15 to 37 was biased towards CD4+. Contracting CD4+ clones were found mainly in CM and EM memory subsets, while CD8+ clones were enriched in EMRA.

Ficoll-Paque density gradient centrifugation was used to isolate PBMCs. The germline V gene supplies CDR1 SQVTM and CDR2 ANQGSEA. Counted from cysteine to phenylalanine, this CDR3 has 14 amino acids. The kept DNA is CDR3 alone, 42 bases in frame from the first base. V is pruned by 8 bases and J by 4 bases, leaving 11 bases of the junction without a gene match. Sequencing was performed on an Illumina NovaSeq 6000. Using 5'RACE with constant-segment primers, TCRalpha and TCRbeta cDNA libraries were constructed, with sample barcodes and unique molecular identifiers added in the process. RNA was extracted from every sample with Trizol reagent. Libraries were amplified in two PCR steps, with a second sample barcode and Illumina TruSeq adapters added in the second step. Sequencing of the libraries was done on an Illumina NovaSeq, producing 2 x 150 bp paired-end reads. Under the source paper's analysis protocol: With migec v1.2.7, reads were demultiplexed and then collapsed into UMI-guided consensus sequences. Using mixcr v2.1.11, the UMI consensuses were aligned to TRA and TRB V and J templates and assembled into clonotypes. Expanded or contracted clonotypes were those called significant by both edgeR and NoisET, with noise models trained on biological replicates. For edgeR calls, the thresholds were a false discovery rate-adjusted p below 0.01 and a log2 fold-change of 1. As an exploratory analysis of dynamics, max-normalized trajectories of the 1000 most abundant clonotypes were examined with PCA combined with hierarchical clustering. The CD4 or CD8 phenotype of responding clones was assigned using the separately sequenced CD4+ and CD8+ repertoires. TCRdb ran its own pipeline on the public reads, namely fastp trimming at Q25 and MiXCR clone calling, and kept in-frame beta chains. Every distinct CDR3 protein forms one entry, paired with its most common genes and DNA. It is TCRdb's table, rather than the study itself, that gives the V and J calls and clone size. The sample contains more than 350,000 distinct CDR3 sequences, more than 15% of them found a single time. The top ten constitute roughly 21% of the sample.

Regarding this clonotype: It has no known antigen specificity. No base quality values were provided; no much bigger clone lies one nucleotide off.

This sequence was found in a man younger than 30 who had mild COVID-19 (a few samples of this study predate the infection). The sample titles of this study are shuffled in the database, so cell type and time point are left out; the donor was told from shared clones. Sequences were obtained from PBMCs or a T cell subset sorted from them (not recorded which). The chain couples TRBV29-1 to TRBJ2-3, and TRBD2 matches 8 of the central bases. In nucleotide form, the sequence is TGCAGCCTCACGGGGGGGGCTGGTGCAGATACGCAGTATTTT. Its protein is CSLTGGAGADTQYF.